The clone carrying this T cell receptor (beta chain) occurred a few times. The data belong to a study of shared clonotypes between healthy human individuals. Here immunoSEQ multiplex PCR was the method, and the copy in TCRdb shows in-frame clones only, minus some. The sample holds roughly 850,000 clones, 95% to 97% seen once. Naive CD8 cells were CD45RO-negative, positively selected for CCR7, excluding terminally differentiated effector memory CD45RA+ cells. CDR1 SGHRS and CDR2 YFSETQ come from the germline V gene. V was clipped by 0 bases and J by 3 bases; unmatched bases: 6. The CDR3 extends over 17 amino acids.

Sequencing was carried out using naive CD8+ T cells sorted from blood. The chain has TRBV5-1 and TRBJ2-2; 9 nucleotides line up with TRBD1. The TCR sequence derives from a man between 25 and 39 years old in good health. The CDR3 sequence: CASSLAPGQGDTGELFF. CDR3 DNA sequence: TGCGCCAGCAGCTTGGCTCCGGGACAGGGTGACACCGGGGAGCTGTTTTTT.